This T cell receptor (beta chain) came from a study of cytomegalovirus exposure and HLA in healthy donors. The V gene's germline CDR1 is PRHDT and CDR2 FYEKMQ (reference sequence). The V gene end was trimmed by 5 bases and the J gene end by 4 bases; junction bases not matched to a gene: 6. The CDR3 runs 14 residues. The PCR made use of 60 Vbeta and 13 Jbeta primers. Some clones are missing from TCRdb's copy, which holds only in-frame ones; the method was immunoSEQ multiplex PCR. Of 150,000 or so clones listed, 70% to 90% were seen once; the top ten hold 2% to 2.5%. In its sample, this clone was seen a few times. Among the donors, all were healthy bone marrow donors.

The chain uses TRBV13 and TRBJ1-1, with 8 bases lining up with TRBD1. Material: PBMCs. This clonotype was obtained from a man aged 50-59 years in good health and CMV-seronegative. CDR3 loop: CASSDRTGPTEAFF. The CDR3 DNA follows: TGTGCCAGCAGCGACCGGACAGGGCCCACTGAAGCTTTCTTT.